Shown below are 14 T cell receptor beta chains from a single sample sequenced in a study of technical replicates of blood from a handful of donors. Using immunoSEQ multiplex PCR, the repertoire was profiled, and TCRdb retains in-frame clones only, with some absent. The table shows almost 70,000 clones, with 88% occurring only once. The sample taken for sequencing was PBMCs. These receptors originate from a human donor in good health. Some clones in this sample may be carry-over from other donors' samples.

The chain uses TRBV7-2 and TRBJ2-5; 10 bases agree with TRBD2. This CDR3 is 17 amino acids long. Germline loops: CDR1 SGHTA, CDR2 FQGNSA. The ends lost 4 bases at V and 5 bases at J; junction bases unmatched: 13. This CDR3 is CASSSKGLAGVGETQYF. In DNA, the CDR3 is TGTGCCAGCAGCTCCAAAGGGCTAGCGGGAGTAGGGGAGACCCAGTACTTC.

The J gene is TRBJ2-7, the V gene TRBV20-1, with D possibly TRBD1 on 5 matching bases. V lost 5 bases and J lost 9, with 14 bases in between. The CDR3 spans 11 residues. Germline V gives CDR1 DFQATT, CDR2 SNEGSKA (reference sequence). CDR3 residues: CSASQEFRQYF. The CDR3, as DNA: TGCAGTGCTTCACAGGAATTTAGGCAGTACTTC.

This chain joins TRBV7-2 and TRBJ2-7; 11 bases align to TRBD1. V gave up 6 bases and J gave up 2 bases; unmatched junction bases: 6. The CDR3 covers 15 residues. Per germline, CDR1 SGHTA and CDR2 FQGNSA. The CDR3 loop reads CASRSPGQGAYEQYF. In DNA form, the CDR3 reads TGTGCCAGCAGGTCCCCGGGACAGGGGGCCTACGAGCAGTACTTC.

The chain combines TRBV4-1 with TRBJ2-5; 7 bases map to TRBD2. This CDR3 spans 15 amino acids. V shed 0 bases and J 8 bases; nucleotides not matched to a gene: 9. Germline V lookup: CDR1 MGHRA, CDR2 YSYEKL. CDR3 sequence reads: CASSQDRGGAGTQYF. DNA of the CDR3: TGCGCCAGCAGCCAAGATCGGGGAGGGGCGGGAACCCAGTACTTC.

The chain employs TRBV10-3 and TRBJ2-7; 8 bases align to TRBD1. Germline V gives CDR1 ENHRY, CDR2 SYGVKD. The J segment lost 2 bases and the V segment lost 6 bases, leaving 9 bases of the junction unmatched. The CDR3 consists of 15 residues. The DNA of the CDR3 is TGTGCCATCAGGGATCCGACAGGGGATACCTACGAGCAGTACTTC. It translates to CAIRDPTGDTYEQYF.

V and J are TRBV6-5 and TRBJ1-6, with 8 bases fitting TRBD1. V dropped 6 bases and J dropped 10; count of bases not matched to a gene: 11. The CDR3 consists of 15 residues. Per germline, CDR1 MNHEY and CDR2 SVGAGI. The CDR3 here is CASSHARTGRSPLHF. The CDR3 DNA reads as TGTGCCAGCAGCCACGCTCGGACAGGGCGCTCACCCCTCCACTTT.

The CDR3 loop reads CASSRNLPGQTYEQYF. For the CDR3, the DNA is TGTGCCAGCAGTCGTAATCTACCGGGACAGACCTACGAGCAGTACTTC. The chain couples TRBV28 to TRBJ2-7; the match to TRBD1 covers 7 bases. The V gene end was trimmed by 5 bases and the J gene end by 2 bases; junction bases not matched to a gene: 12. The CDR3 runs 16 residues. Per the germline V gene, CDR1 is MDHEN and CDR2 is SYDVKM.

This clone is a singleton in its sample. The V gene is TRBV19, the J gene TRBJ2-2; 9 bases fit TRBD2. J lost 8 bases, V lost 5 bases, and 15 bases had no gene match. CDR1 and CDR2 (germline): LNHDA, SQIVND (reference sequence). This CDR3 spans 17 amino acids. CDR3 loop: CASSSPPTGLAKGELFF. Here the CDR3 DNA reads TGTGCCAGTAGTTCCCCACCCACCGGACTAGCGAAAGGGGAGCTGTTTTTT.

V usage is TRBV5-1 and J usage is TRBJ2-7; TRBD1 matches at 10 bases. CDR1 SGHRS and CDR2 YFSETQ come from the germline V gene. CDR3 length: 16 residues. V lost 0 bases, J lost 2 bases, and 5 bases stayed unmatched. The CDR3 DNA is TGCGCCAGCAGCTTGGGGAGTGGACAGGGGGCCTACGAGCAGTACTTC. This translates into CASSLGSGQGAYEQYF.

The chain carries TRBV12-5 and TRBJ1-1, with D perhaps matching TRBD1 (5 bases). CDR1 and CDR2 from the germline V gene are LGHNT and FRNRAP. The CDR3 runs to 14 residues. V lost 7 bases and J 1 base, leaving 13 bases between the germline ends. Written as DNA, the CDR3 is TGTGCTAGTGCAGTACAGGACGGGAACACTGAAGCTTTCTTT. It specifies CASAVQDGNTEAFF.

The CDR3, as DNA: TGTGCCAGCTCACGAGAAGATCCTGGCCTAGCGGGAGGAGAGACCCAGTACTTC. Its translation is CASSREDPGLAGGETQYF. The rearrangement uses TRBV18 and TRBJ2-5; 11 bases map to TRBD2. Germline CDR1 reads KGHSH; CDR2 reads LQKENI. Trimming at V came to 4 bases and at J to 4 bases, leaving 14 bases not matched to a gene. The CDR3 is 18 amino acids. The entire variable domain, with the rest obtained from reference TRBV18 and TRBJ2-5, is as follows: NAGVMQNPRHLVRRRGQEARLRCSPMKGHSHVYWYRQLPEEGLKFMVYLQKENIIDESGMPKERFSAEFPKEGPSILRIQQVVRGDSAAYFCASSREDPGLAGGETQYFGPGTRLLVL.

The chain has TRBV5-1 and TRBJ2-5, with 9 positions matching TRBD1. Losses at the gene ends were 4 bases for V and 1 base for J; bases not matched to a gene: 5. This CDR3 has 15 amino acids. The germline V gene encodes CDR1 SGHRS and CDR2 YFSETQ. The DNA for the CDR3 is TGCGCCAGCAGCGGACCGGGACAGGGCCAAGAGACCCAGTACTTC. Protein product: CASSGPGQGQETQYF.

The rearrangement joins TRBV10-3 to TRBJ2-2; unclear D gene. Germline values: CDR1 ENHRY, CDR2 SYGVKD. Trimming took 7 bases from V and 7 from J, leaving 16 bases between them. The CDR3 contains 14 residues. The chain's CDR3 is CAIKVWSDHGELFF. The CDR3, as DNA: TGTGCCATCAAAGTTTGGAGCGATCACGGGGAGCTGTTTTTT.

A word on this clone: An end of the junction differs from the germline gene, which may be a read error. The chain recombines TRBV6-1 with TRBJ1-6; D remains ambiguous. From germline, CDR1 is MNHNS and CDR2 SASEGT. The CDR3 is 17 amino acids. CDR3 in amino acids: CASTEKNWSSYNSPLHF. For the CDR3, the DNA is TGTGCCAGCACTGAAAAAAACTGGAGCTCCTATAATTCACCCCTCCACTTT.